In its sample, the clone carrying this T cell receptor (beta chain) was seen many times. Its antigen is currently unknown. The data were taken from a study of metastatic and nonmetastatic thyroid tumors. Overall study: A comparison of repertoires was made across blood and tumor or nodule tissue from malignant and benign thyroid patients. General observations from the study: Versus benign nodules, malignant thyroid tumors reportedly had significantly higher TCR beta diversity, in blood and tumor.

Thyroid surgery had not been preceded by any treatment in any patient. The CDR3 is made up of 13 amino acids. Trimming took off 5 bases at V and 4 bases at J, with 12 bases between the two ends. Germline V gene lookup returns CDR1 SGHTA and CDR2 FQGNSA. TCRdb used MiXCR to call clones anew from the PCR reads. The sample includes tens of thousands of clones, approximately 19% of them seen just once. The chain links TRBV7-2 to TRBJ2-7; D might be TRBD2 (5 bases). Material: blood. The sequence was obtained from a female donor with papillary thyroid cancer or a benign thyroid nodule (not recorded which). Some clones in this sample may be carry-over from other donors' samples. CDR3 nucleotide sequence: TGTGCCAGCAGCCCACTAGTGAGATACGAGCAGTACTTC. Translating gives CASSPLVRYEQYF.